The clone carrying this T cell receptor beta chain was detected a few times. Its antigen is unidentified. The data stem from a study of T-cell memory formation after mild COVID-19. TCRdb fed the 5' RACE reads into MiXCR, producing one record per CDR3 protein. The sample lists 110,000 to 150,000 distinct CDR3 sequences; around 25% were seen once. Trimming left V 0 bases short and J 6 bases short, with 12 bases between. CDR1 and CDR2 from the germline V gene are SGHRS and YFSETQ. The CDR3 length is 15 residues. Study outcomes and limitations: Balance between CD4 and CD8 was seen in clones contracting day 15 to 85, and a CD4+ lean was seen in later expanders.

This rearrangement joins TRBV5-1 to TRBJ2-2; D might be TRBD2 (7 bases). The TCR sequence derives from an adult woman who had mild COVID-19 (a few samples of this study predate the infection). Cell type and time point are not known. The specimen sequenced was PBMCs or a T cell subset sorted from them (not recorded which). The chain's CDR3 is CASSLGGGTPGELFF. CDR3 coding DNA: TGCGCCAGCAGCTTGGGCGGGGGCACCCCCGGGGAGCTGTTTTTT.